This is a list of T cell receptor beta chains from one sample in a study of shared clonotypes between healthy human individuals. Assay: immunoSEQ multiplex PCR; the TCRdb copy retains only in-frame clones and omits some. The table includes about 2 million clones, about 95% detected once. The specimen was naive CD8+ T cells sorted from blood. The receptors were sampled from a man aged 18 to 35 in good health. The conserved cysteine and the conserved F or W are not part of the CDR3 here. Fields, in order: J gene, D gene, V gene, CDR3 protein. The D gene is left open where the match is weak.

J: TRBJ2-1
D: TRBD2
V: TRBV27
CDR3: ASSFTLAGGPYNEQF

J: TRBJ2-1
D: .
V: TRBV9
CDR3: ASSVPSSYNEQF

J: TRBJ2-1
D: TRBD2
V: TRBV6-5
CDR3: ASSYFTSGEQF

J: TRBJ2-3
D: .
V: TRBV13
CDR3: ASSLAGLTDTQY

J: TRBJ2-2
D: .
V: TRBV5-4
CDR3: ASSSGLGPTGELF

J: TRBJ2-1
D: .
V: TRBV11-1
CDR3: ASSSWTDEHNEQF

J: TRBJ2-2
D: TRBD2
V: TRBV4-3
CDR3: ASSQRESGTGELF

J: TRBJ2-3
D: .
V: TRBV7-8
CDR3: ASSLLETGTNKDTQY

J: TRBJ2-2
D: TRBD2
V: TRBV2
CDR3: ASSPGLAGGPALRELF

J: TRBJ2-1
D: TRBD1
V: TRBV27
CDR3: ASSSLRQGPYNEQF

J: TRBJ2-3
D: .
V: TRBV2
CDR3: ASSEDSTDTQY

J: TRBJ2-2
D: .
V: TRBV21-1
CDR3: ASSPRRGDNTGELF

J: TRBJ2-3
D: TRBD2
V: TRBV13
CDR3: ASSSLAGDSGDTQY

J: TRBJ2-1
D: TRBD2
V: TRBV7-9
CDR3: ASSFSLAAHNEQF

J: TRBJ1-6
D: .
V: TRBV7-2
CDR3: ASSLAPWGNNSPLH

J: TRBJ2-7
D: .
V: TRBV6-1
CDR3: ASSEWTALWEQY

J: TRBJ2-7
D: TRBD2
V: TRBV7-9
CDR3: ASSLASGGAEEQY

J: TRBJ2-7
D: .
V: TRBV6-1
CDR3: ASSEPRMGGTYEQY

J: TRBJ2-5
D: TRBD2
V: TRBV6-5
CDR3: ASSLAGGRETQY

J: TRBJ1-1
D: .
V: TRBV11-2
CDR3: ASSSSGDRAF

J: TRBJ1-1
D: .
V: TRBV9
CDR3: ASSVPRGPVAF

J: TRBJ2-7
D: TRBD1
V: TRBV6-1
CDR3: ASRPTGTGAYEQY

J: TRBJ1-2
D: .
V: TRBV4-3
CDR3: ASSHSPGAGGYT

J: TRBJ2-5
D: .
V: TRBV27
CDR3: ASSLLGEGIETQY